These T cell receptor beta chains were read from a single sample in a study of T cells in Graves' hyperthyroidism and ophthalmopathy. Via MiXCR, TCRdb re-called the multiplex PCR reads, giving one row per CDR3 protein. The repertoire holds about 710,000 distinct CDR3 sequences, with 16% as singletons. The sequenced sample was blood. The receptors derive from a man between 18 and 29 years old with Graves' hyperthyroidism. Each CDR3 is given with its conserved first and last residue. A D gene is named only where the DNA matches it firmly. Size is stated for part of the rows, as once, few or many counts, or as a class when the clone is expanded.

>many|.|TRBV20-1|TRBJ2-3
TGCAGTGCTGAATTACCCCTAGCGTCGACAGATACGCAGTATTTT
CSAELPLASTDTQYF
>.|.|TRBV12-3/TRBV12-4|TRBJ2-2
TGTGCCAGCAGCCACAGATCAAGTGGGCGAACCGGGGAGCTGTTTTTT
CASSHRSSGRTGELFF
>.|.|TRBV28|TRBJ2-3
TGTGCCAGCAGCCCTTCCCCCGGGACCCCATGGGATACGCAGTATTTT
CASSPSPGTPWDTQYF
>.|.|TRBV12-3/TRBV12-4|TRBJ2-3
TGTGCCAGCAGTTTCCTAGCGAACACAGATACGCAGTATTTT
CASSFLANTDTQYF
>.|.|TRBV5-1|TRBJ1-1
TGCGCCAGCAGCTTCAACAGCTACACTGAAGCTTTCTTT
CASSFNSYTEAFF
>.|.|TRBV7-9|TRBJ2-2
TGTGCCAGCAGCTTTAGCCAGACCGGGGAGCTGTTTTTT
CASSFSQTGELFF
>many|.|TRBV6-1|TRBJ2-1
TGTGCCAGCAGAGAGACAGGTTACAATGAGCAGTTCTTC
CASRETGYNEQFF
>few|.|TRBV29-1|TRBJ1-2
TGCAGCGTTGAAAGGAACACAGGGACTCTCTATGGCTACACCTTC
CSVERNTGTLYGYTF
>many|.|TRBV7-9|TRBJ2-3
TGTGCCAGCAGCCGAAGAGGAGCGGTTCAGGATACGCAGTATTTT
CASSRRGAVQDTQYF
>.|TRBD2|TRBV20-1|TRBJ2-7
TGCAGTGCTGGGGGACTAGCGAGGAGCTCCTACGAGCAGTACTTC
CSAGGLARSSYEQYF
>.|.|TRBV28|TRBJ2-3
TGTGCCAGCAGTTCTCTGGGGCGGCTTACAGATACGCAGTATTTT
CASSSLGRLTDTQYF
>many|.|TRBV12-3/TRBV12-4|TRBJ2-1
TGTGCCAGCAACTGGGGAGTCAACAATGAGCAGTTCTTC
CASNWGVNNEQFF
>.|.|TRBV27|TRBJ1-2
TGTGCCAGCAGTGCCCCTCGCGGATATGGCTACACCTTC
CASSAPRGYGYTF
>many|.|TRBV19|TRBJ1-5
TGTGCCAGTAGTATCCCCGGCAGGCGTGGGTGGCAGCCCCAGCATTTT
CASSIPGRRGWQPQHF
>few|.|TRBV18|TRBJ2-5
TGTGCCAGCTCACCTCCATCACAGGGTTATACGTACTTC
CASSPPSQGYTYF
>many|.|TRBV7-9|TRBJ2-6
TGTGCCAGCAGCCCTGGATCTGGGGCCAACGTCCTGACTTTC
CASSPGSGANVLTF
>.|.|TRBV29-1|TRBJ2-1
TGCAGCGCCGTGAGCCCAGGGGCCCACTCCTACAATGAGCAGTTCTTC
CSAVSPGAHSYNEQFF
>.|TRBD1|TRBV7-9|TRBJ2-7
TGTGCCAGCAGCTTTTGGGGGGACAGGGGGCTATACTACGAGCAGTACTTC
CASSFWGDRGLYYEQYF
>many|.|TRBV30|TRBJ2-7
TGTGCCTGGAGTGTACAAGTGACCTTATACGAGCAGTACTTC
CAWSVQVTLYEQYF
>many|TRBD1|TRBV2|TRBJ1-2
TGTGCCAGCATTCGGGACAGTACTTACTATGGCTACACCTTC
CASIRDSTYYGYTF
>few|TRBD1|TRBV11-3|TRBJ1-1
TGTGCCAGCAGCTTTCAGGGGGGTGCAACTGAAGCTTTCTTT
CASSFQGGATEAFF
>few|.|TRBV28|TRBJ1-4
TGTGCCAGCAGTTTAGAAAAGGGAGCGGCTAATGAAAAACTGTTTTTT
CASSLEKGAANEKLFF
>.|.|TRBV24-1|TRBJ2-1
TGTGCCACCAGTGACCGCCTGTGGGAGCAGTTCTTC
CATSDRLWEQFF
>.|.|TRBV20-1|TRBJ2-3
TGCAGTGCTCTAGTGAGACCGGGCACAGATACGCAGTATTTT
CSALVRPGTDTQYF
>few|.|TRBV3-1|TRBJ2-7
TGTGCCAGCAGCCAGCGGTTCTCCTACGAGCAGTACTTC
CASSQRFSYEQYF
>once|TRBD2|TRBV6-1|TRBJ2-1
TGTGCCAGCAGTGATCGCGGGGGGCCCTACAATGAGCAGTTCTTC
CASSDRGGPYNEQFF
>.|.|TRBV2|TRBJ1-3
TGTGCCAGCAGTAAAGAGGGACCAAGCTCTGGAAACACCATATATTTT
CASSKEGPSSGNTIYF
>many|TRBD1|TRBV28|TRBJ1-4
TGTGCCAGCAGTTTTTCCGGGACAGGCGATGAAAAACTGTTTTTT
CASSFSGTGDEKLFF
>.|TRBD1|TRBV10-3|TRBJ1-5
TGTGCCATCAGCCCCGGGACAGGGGTTTTGAGCAATCAGCCCCAGCATTTT
CAISPGTGVLSNQPQHF
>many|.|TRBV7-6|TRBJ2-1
TGTGCCAGCAGCTGGCTAGCTCGCTCCTACAATGAGCAGTTCTTC
CASSWLARSYNEQFF
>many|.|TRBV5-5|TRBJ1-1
TGTGCCAGCAGCTTTCGGACTGCGAACACTGAAGCTTTCTTT
CASSFRTANTEAFF
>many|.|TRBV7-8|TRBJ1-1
TGTGCCAGCAGCGAAGAGGCTACAGTGAAAACTGAAGCTTTCTTT
CASSEEATVKTEAFF
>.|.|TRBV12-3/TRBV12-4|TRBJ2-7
TGTGCCAGCAGGGGGTCCGGACGGGGATACGAGCAGTACTTC
CASRGSGRGYEQYF
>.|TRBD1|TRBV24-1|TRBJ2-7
TGTGCCACCAGTGTTTCGACAGGGACGGAGCAGTACTTC
CATSVSTGTEQYF
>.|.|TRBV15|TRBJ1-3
TGTGCCACCAGCAGAGACCGGGCGGCTGGAAACACCATATATTTT
CATSRDRAAGNTIYF
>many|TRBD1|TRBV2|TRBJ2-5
TGTGCCAGCAGAGCGACAGGGTCAGGGACCCAGTACTTC
CASRATGSGTQYF
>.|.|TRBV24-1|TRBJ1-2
TGTGCCACCCAGAATCCTGGCGTCCGAGCTAACTATGGCTACACCTTC
CATQNPGVRANYGYTF
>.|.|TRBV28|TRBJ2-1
TGTGCCAGCAGTCCCCTGGGGGGCAAGCAGTTCTTC
CASSPLGGKQFF
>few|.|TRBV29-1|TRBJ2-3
TGCAGCGGTGAGCGGAGGAGCACAGATACGCAGTATTTT
CSGERRSTDTQYF
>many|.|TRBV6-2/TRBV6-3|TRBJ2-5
TGTGCCAGCAGTACGGCTGGGGCGGGCAAAGGAGAGACCCAGTACTTC
CASSTAGAGKGETQYF
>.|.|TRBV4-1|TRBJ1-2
TGCGCCAGCAGCCAACCAACCGGACGGAGGATCTATGGCTACACCTTC
CASSQPTGRRIYGYTF
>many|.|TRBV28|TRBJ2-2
TGTGCCAGCAGTACCCAGGGCACCGGGGAGCTGTTTTTT
CASSTQGTGELFF
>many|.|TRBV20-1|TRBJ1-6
TGCAGTGCTCTCGGGGCAGGAAATTCACCCCTCCACTTT
CSALGAGNSPLHF
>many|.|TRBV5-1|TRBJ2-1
TGCGCCAGCACCCCGAACCCAGGGGCCTTTCCCTACAATGAGCAGTTCTTC
CASTPNPGAFPYNEQFF
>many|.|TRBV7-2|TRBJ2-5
TGTGCCAGCAGTAGCCCGACGTATTACCAAGAGACCCAGTACTTC
CASSSPTYYQETQYF
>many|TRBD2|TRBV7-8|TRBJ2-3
TGTGCCAGCAGCTTTGTAGCGGGAGGGCCTAGCACAGATACGCAGTATTTT
CASSFVAGGPSTDTQYF
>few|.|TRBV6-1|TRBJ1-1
TGTGCCAGCAGTGAATTGGGTTTGACTGAAGCTTTCTTT
CASSELGLTEAFF
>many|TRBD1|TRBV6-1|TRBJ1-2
TGTGCCAGCAGTTTGAGCCCAGGGGGGGATTCCAACTATGGCTACACCTTC
CASSLSPGGDSNYGYTF
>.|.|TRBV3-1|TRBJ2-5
TGTGCCAGCAGCCAGGGGGTAAATACAGAGACCCAGTACTTC
CASSQGVNTETQYF
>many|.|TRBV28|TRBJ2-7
TGTGCCAGCAGCCAAGCCGGGACGGCAACCTACGAGCAGTACTTC
CASSQAGTATYEQYF
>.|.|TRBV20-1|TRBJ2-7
TGCAGTGCTGGGGATCACTACGAGCAGTACTTC
CSAGDHYEQYF
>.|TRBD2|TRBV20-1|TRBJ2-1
TGCAGTGCTAGCGGCCTAGCGGGAGTTGGTGAGCAGTTCTTC
CSASGLAGVGEQFF
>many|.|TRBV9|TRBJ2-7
TGTGCCAGCAGCGTCGCCCCCGACGGAACCTACGAGCAGTACTTC
CASSVAPDGTYEQYF
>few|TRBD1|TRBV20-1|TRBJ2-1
TGCAGTGCTAGAGGTCCGGGACAGGGATACAATGAGCAGTTCTTC
CSARGPGQGYNEQFF
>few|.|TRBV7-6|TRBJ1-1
TGTGCCAGCAGCTTAACGAGGTTCGAGGGGGAGAACACTGAAGCTTTCTTT
CASSLTRFEGENTEAFF
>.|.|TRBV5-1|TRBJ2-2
TGCGCCAGCAGCTTGTCGGTAGCGGTTCCCGGGGAGCTGTTTTTT
CASSLSVAVPGELFF
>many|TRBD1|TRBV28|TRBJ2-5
TGTGCCACCGAGGACAGGCAACAAGAGACCCAGTACTTC
CATEDRQQETQYF
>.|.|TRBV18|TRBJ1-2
TGTGCCAGCTCCCCGAGGGGGGGCCAGGACTATGGCTACACCTTC
CASSPRGGQDYGYTF